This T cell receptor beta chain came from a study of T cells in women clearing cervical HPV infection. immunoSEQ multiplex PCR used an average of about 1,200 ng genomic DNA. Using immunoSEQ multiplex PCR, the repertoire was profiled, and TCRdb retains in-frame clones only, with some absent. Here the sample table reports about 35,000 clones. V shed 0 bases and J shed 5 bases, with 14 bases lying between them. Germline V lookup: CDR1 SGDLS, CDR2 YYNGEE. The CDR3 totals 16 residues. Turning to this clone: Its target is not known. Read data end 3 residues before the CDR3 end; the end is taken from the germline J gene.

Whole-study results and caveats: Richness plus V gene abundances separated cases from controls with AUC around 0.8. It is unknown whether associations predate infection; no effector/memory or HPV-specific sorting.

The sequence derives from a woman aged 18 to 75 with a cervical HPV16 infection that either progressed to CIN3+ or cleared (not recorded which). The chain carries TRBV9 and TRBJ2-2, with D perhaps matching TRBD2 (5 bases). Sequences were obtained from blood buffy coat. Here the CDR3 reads CASSVARQAETGELFF. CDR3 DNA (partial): TGTGCCAGCAGCGTAGCTCGACAAGCGGAAACCGGGGAG.